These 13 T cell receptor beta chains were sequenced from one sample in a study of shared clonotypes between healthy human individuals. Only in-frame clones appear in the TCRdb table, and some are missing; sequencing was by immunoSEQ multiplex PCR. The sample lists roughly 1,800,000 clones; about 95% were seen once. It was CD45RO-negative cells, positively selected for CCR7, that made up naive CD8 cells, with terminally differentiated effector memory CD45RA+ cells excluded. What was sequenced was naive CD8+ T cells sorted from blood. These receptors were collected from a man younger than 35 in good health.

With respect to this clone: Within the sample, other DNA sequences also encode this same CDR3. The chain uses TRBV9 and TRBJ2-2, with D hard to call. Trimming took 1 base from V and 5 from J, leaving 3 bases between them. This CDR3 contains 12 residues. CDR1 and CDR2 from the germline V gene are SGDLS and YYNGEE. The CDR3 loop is CASSVLTGELFF. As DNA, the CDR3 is TGTGCCAGCAGCGTATTGACCGGGGAGCTGTTTTTT.

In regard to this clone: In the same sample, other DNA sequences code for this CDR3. The CDR3, as DNA: TGTGCCAGCAGCTTAGGGGAATCCTACGAGCAGTACTTC. Translated, it gives CASSLGESYEQYF. This chain links TRBV7-9 with TRBJ2-7; D unresolved. Germline CDR1 reads SEHNR; CDR2 reads FQNEAQ (reference sequence). This CDR3 contains 13 residues. V lost 1 base and J 1 base, leaving 5 bases between the germline ends.

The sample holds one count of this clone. The CDR3 coding sequence is TGTGCCAGTAAAAAGTGGGAGGTTGGCCAGCCCCAGCATTTT. This encodes CASKKWEVGQPQHF. This chain links TRBV19 with TRBJ1-5; D is unresolved. The V end was cut by 7 bases, the J end by 7 bases, with 17 bases between. CDR3 size: 14 residues. CDR1 and CDR2 (germline): LNHDA, SQIVND (reference sequence).

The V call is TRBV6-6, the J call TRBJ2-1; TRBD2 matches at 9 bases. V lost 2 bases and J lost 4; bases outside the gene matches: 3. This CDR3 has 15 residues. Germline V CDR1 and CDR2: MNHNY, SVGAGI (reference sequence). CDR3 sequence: CASSYPSGGYNEQFF. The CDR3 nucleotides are TGTGCCAGCAGTTACCCCAGCGGGGGGTACAATGAGCAGTTCTTC.

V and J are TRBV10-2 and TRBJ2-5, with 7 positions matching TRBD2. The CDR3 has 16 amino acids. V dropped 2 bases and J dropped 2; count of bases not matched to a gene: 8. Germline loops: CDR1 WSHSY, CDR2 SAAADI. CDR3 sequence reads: CASSEPGEGTQETQYF. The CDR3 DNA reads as TGCGCCAGCAGTGAGCCCGGGGAGGGGACGCAAGAGACCCAGTACTTC.

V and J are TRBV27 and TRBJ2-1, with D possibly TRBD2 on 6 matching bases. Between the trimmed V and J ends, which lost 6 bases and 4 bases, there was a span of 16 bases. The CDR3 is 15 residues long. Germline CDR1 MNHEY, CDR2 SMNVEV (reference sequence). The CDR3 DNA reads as TGTGCCAGCAGCGGATTAGGAGGGACTTACAATGAGCAGTTCTTC. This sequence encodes CASSGLGGTYNEQFF.

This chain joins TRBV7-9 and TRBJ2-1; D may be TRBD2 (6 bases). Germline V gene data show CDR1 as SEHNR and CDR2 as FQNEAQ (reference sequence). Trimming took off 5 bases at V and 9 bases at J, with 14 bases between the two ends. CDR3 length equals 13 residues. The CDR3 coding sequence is TGTGCCAGCAGCCCGCGACTAGGGTTTGAGCAGTTCTTC. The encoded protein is CASSPRLGFEQFF.

The CDR3 here is CASSLDPGQGPPDTQYF. The CDR3 region has the DNA TGTGCCAGCAGCTTAGACCCCGGACAGGGCCCCCCAGATACGCAGTATTTT. The chain recombines TRBV7-2 with TRBJ2-3; 8 bases agree with TRBD1. The CDR3 covers 17 residues. Germline CDR1 reads SGHTA; CDR2 reads FQGNSA. Trimming removed 1 base from V and 4 bases from J; junction bases left unmatched: 10.

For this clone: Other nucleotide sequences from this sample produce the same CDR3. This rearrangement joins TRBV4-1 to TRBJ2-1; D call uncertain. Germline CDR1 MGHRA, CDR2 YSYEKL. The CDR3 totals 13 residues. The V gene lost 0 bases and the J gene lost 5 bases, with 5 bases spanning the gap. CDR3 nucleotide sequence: TGCGCCAGCAGCCAAGAAACAGACAATGAGCAGTTCTTC. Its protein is CASSQETDNEQFF.

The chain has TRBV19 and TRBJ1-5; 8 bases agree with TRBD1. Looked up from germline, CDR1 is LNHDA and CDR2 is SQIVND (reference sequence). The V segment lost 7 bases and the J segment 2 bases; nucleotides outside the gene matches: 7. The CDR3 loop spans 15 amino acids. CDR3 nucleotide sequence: TGTGCCAGTACCACTATGACAGGGGGCAATCAGCCCCAGCATTTT. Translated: CASTTMTGGNQPQHF.

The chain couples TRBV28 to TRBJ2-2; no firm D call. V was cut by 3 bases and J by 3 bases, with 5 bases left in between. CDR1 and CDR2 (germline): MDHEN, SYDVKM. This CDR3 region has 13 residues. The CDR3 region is CASSFFYTGELFF. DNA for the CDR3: TGTGCCAGCAGTTTTTTCTACACCGGGGAGCTGTTTTTT.

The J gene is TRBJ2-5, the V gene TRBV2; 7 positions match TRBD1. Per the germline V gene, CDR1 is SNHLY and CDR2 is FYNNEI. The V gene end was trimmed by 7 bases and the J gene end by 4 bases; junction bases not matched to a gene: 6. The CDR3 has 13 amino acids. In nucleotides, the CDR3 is TGTGCCAGCATCGAGACAGGGCTAGAGACCCAGTACTTC. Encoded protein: CASIETGLETQYF.

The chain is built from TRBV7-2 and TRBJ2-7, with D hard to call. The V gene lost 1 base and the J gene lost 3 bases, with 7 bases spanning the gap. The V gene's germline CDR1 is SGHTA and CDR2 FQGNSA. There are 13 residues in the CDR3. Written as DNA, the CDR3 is TGTGCCAGCAGCTTAGGGTTTCTCTACGAGCAGTACTTC. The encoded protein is CASSLGFLYEQYF.